The rows below give T cell receptor beta chains drawn from one sample of a study of OX40 agonist ivuxolimab in advanced cancers. The repertoire was sequenced with immunoSEQ multiplex PCR; TCRdb's copy has only in-frame clones and lacks some. The sample lists just under 75,000 clones, about 93% occurring once. The sample was CD4+ or CD8+ T cells sorted from blood, taken in a trial of the OX40 agonist ivuxolimab. Receptor source: an adult with an advanced solid tumor such as melanoma, head and neck, liver or kidney cancer. Each CDR3 is given with its conserved first and last residue. A D gene is named only where the DNA matches it firmly. Not all rows give a size; the values are once, few, many and, for expanded clones, a class.

j_gene: TRBJ2-1
d_gene: -
v_gene: TRBV15
abundance: -
CDR3nt: TGTGCCACCAGCAGTTTGGGTCAGGCAACCTACAATGAGCAGTTCTTC
CDR3aa: CATSSLGQATYNEQFF

j_gene: TRBJ2-5
d_gene: -
v_gene: TRBV6-5
abundance: -
CDR3nt: TGTGCCAGCAGTTACTGGGCTAGCATTGTAGAGACCCAGTACTTC
CDR3aa: CASSYWASIVETQYF

j_gene: TRBJ1-5
d_gene: -
v_gene: TRBV11-2
abundance: few
CDR3nt: TGTGCCAGCAGCTTAACGAGGGGCAATCAGCCCCAGCATTTT
CDR3aa: CASSLTRGNQPQHF

j_gene: TRBJ2-7
d_gene: TRBD1
v_gene: TRBV18
abundance: -
CDR3nt: TGTGCCAGCTCAGGGACAGGGGGTTACTACGAGCAGTACTTC
CDR3aa: CASSGTGGYYEQYF

j_gene: TRBJ2-5
d_gene: -
v_gene: TRBV6-5
abundance: -
CDR3nt: TGTGCCAGCAAGGGATTACTCCGGGGGGAGACCCAGTACTTC
CDR3aa: CASKGLLRGETQYF

j_gene: TRBJ1-6
d_gene: -
v_gene: TRBV5-1
abundance: once
CDR3nt: TGCGCCAGCCGGGTCACCGAAGATTCACCCCTCCACTTT
CDR3aa: CASRVTEDSPLHF

j_gene: TRBJ2-7
d_gene: -
v_gene: TRBV4-1
abundance: -
CDR3nt: TGCGCCAGCAGCCAAGATCCCAGCGGGGAGCAGTACTTC
CDR3aa: CASSQDPSGEQYF

j_gene: TRBJ1-1
d_gene: -
v_gene: TRBV14
abundance: -
CDR3nt: TGTGCCAGCAGCCAAGTCGGGGGGAACACTGAAGCTTTCTTT
CDR3aa: CASSQVGGNTEAFF

j_gene: TRBJ1-6
d_gene: -
v_gene: TRBV5-1
abundance: -
CDR3nt: TGCGCCAGCAGAGGAGGGAGCAGTGATAATTCACCCCTCCACTTT
CDR3aa: CASRGGSSDNSPLHF

j_gene: TRBJ2-1
d_gene: -
v_gene: TRBV18
abundance: -
CDR3nt: TGTGCCAGCTCACCCTCCCGGACTTCGAGCTCCTACAATGAGCAGTTCTTC
CDR3aa: CASSPSRTSSSYNEQFF

j_gene: TRBJ1-3
d_gene: -
v_gene: TRBV4-1
abundance: -
CDR3nt: TGCGCCAGCAGCCCAGGGGTGGGGAGGACTGGAAACACCATATATTTT
CDR3aa: CASSPGVGRTGNTIYF

j_gene: TRBJ2-1
d_gene: -
v_gene: TRBV6-1
abundance: -
CDR3nt: TGTGCCAGCAGGCCGGGACACCATCCAAACAATGAGCAGTTCTTC
CDR3aa: CASRPGHHPNNEQFF

j_gene: TRBJ2-5
d_gene: -
v_gene: TRBV5-8
abundance: -
CDR3nt: TGTGCCAGCAGCTTGGGACTTTCTAAACAAGAGACCCAGTACTTC
CDR3aa: CASSLGLSKQETQYF

j_gene: TRBJ2-7
d_gene: -
v_gene: TRBV27
abundance: -
CDR3nt: TGTGCCAGCAGTTTCCGGGGGCCACCGAACGAGCAGTACTTC
CDR3aa: CASSFRGPPNEQYF

j_gene: TRBJ2-3
d_gene: -
v_gene: TRBV19
abundance: -
CDR3nt: TGTGCCAGTAGTATCACAGATACGCAGTATTTT
CDR3aa: CASSITDTQYF

j_gene: TRBJ2-7
d_gene: -
v_gene: TRBV5-1
abundance: few
CDR3nt: TGCGCCAGCAGCTTGGGCGGAAACTCCTACGAGCAGTACTTC
CDR3aa: CASSLGGNSYEQYF

j_gene: TRBJ2-2
d_gene: -
v_gene: TRBV19
abundance: -
CDR3nt: TGTGCCAGTAGTATTTGGGCGGACCCGAACACCGGGGAGCTGTTTTTT
CDR3aa: CASSIWADPNTGELFF

j_gene: TRBJ2-1
d_gene: -
v_gene: TRBV5-6
abundance: -
CDR3nt: TGTGCCAGCAGCTCGAACAATGAGCAGTTCTTC
CDR3aa: CASSSNNEQFF

j_gene: TRBJ2-1
d_gene: -
v_gene: TRBV2
abundance: -
CDR3nt: TGTGCCAGCAGCAGCCAGGAGTACAATGAGCAGTTCTTC
CDR3aa: CASSSQEYNEQFF

j_gene: TRBJ1-1
d_gene: -
v_gene: TRBV10-3
abundance: -
CDR3nt: TGTGCCATCAGTAAGGAGAACACTGAAGCTTTCTTT
CDR3aa: CAISKENTEAFF

j_gene: TRBJ2-7
d_gene: TRBD2
v_gene: TRBV2
abundance: -
CDR3nt: TGTGCCAGCAGGGAAAGGCTAGCGGAGACCTACGAGCAGTACTTC
CDR3aa: CASRERLAETYEQYF

j_gene: TRBJ2-3
d_gene: -
v_gene: TRBV25-1
abundance: -
CDR3nt: TGTGCCAGCAGTGAATATAACGGAGCTACGCAGTATTTT
CDR3aa: CASSEYNGATQYF

j_gene: TRBJ2-1
d_gene: TRBD1
v_gene: TRBV5-4
abundance: -
CDR3nt: TGTGCCAGCAGAGGGGACAGGGGTATGTACAATGAGCAGTTCTTC
CDR3aa: CASRGDRGMYNEQFF

j_gene: TRBJ1-1
d_gene: -
v_gene: TRBV7-2
abundance: -
CDR3nt: TGTGCCAGCAGCTTAGCGTTACGGGACACTGAAGCTTTCTTT
CDR3aa: CASSLALRDTEAFF

j_gene: TRBJ1-5
d_gene: TRBD1
v_gene: TRBV19
abundance: -
CDR3nt: TGTGCCAGTAGTATTTCCCCTCAGGGGGCGAGCAATCAGCCCCAGCATTTT
CDR3aa: CASSISPQGASNQPQHF

j_gene: TRBJ2-2
d_gene: TRBD1
v_gene: TRBV19
abundance: -
CDR3nt: TGTGCCAGTAGTATTCTCGAGACAGGGGGTACCGGGGAGCTGTTTTTT
CDR3aa: CASSILETGGTGELFF

j_gene: TRBJ1-3
d_gene: -
v_gene: TRBV10-3
abundance: -
CDR3nt: TGTGCCATCAGTGAGAAGCAGTACTCTGGAAACACCATATATTTT
CDR3aa: CAISEKQYSGNTIYF

j_gene: TRBJ2-5
d_gene: TRBD2
v_gene: TRBV30
abundance: -
CDR3nt: TGTGCCTGGGGGGGGGTCGAGACCCAGTACTTC
CDR3aa: CAWGGVETQYF

j_gene: TRBJ2-2
d_gene: TRBD2
v_gene: TRBV6-1
abundance: -
CDR3nt: TGTGCCAGCAGTGAGAGCCTAGCGGGAGGTTGGACCGGGGAGCTGTTTTTT
CDR3aa: CASSESLAGGWTGELFF

j_gene: TRBJ1-1
d_gene: -
v_gene: TRBV7-9
abundance: -
CDR3nt: TGTGCCAGCAGCTACGAGGTCTCTGAAGCTTTCTTT
CDR3aa: CASSYEVSEAFF

j_gene: TRBJ1-2
d_gene: -
v_gene: TRBV15
abundance: -
CDR3nt: TGTGCCACCAGCAGTGGGGTCTTGAACGCCTTC
CDR3aa: CATSSGVLNAF

j_gene: TRBJ2-1
d_gene: -
v_gene: TRBV7-8
abundance: -
CDR3nt: TGTGCCAGCAGCTTAGATCGGGGCTCCTACAATGAGCAGTTCTTC
CDR3aa: CASSLDRGSYNEQFF

j_gene: TRBJ2-3
d_gene: TRBD1
v_gene: TRBV5-1
abundance: -
CDR3nt: TGCGCCAGCAGCGCCGCCGGGACAGGGGGCACAGATACGCAGTATTTT
CDR3aa: CASSAAGTGGTDTQYF

j_gene: TRBJ2-3
d_gene: TRBD2
v_gene: TRBV28
abundance: -
CDR3nt: TGTGCCAGCAGTTCTAGCGGAAGCACAGATACGCAGTATTTT
CDR3aa: CASSSSGSTDTQYF

j_gene: TRBJ2-1
d_gene: -
v_gene: TRBV19
abundance: -
CDR3nt: TGTGCCAGTAGTCCCCGGTTGGGGGTCAATGAGCAGTTCTTC
CDR3aa: CASSPRLGVNEQFF

j_gene: TRBJ2-2
d_gene: TRBD1
v_gene: TRBV9
abundance: -
CDR3nt: TGTGCCAGCAACCCCGGGACAGGGGTGGTCACCGGGGAGCTGTTTTTT
CDR3aa: CASNPGTGVVTGELFF

j_gene: TRBJ2-3
d_gene: TRBD2
v_gene: TRBV7-9
abundance: -
CDR3nt: TGTGCCAGCCAGCGGGCTAGCGGGAGGGCCTCGTTAAAAGATACGCAGTATTTT
CDR3aa: CASQRASGRASLKDTQYF

j_gene: TRBJ1-1
d_gene: -
v_gene: TRBV7-8
abundance: once
CDR3nt: TGTGCCAGCAGCTTATGGACGGCGGACGGGGCTTTCTTT
CDR3aa: CASSLWTADGAFF

j_gene: TRBJ2-7
d_gene: TRBD1
v_gene: TRBV11-2
abundance: -
CDR3nt: TGTGCCAGCAGCGGACAGGGAGCCTACGAGCAGTACTTC
CDR3aa: CASSGQGAYEQYF

j_gene: TRBJ1-5
d_gene: TRBD1
v_gene: TRBV30
abundance: -
CDR3nt: TGTGCCTGGAGCGGACAGGGTAGCAATCAGCCCCAGCATTTT
CDR3aa: CAWSGQGSNQPQHF

j_gene: TRBJ2-7
d_gene: TRBD2
v_gene: TRBV10-3
abundance: once
CDR3nt: TGTGCCATCAGTGAGGGGCTAGCGGGGTCGGGAGAGCAGTACTTC
CDR3aa: CAISEGLAGSGEQYF

j_gene: TRBJ2-3
d_gene: TRBD2
v_gene: TRBV30
abundance: -
CDR3nt: TGTGCCTGGAATAGCGGGAGTGGGGTCACAGATACGCAGTATTTT
CDR3aa: CAWNSGSGVTDTQYF

j_gene: TRBJ2-1
d_gene: -
v_gene: TRBV19
abundance: once
CDR3nt: TGTGCCAGTAGTATGACAGGCTCCGGGAATGAGCAGTTCTTC
CDR3aa: CASSMTGSGNEQFF

j_gene: TRBJ1-1
d_gene: -
v_gene: TRBV6-5
abundance: once
CDR3nt: TGTGCCAGCAACCCCCGGGGCTCGAACACTGAAGCTTTCTTT
CDR3aa: CASNPRGSNTEAFF

j_gene: TRBJ2-2
d_gene: -
v_gene: TRBV5-4
abundance: -
CDR3nt: TGTGCCAGCAGCTCAGGACTGAGCACCGGGGAGCTGTTTTTT
CDR3aa: CASSSGLSTGELFF

j_gene: TRBJ2-5
d_gene: TRBD2
v_gene: TRBV5-4
abundance: -
CDR3nt: TGTGCCAGCAGCTTGTGGCTAGCGGGAAACCAAGAGACCCAGTACTTC
CDR3aa: CASSLWLAGNQETQYF

j_gene: TRBJ2-1
d_gene: TRBD2
v_gene: TRBV10-1
abundance: -
CDR3nt: TGCGCCAGCAGTGAATTTGGGGTCGGGAGGAACTTACAGGATGAGCAGTTCTTC
CDR3aa: CASSEFGVGRNLQDEQFF

j_gene: TRBJ1-5
d_gene: -
v_gene: TRBV2
abundance: -
CDR3nt: TGTGCCACCCTAGACGGGGCTAGCAATCAGCCCCAGCATTTT
CDR3aa: CATLDGASNQPQHF